The 24 T cell receptor beta chains below come from one sample, sequenced in a study of blood T cell repertoires in COVID-19. Profiling relied on immunoSEQ multiplex PCR, and the TCRdb table lists in-frame clones only, not all of them. The sample consists of about 220,000 clones, about 87% of them appearing once. The sequenced sample was PBMCs or T cells enriched from blood (not recorded which). These receptors originate from a woman aged 25 to 39 who had recovered from COVID-19.

There are a few counts of this clone. The chain carries TRBV18 and TRBJ1-6; no clear D gene. This CDR3 contains 14 residues. Germline CDR1 reads KGHSH; CDR2 reads LQKENI. The ends were cut back, 3 bases at V and 9 bases at J, with 12 bases in the middle. The CDR3 sequence is CASSPTIISSPLHF. CDR3 sequence (DNA): TGTGCCAGCTCACCGACTATCATCTCTTCACCCCTCCACTTT.

This chain uses TRBV4-1 with TRBJ1-2, with D possibly being TRBD1 (5 bases). This CDR3 spans 13 amino acids. Trimming took 3 bases from V and 14 from J, leaving 19 bases between them. Germline-derived CDR1 and CDR2 are MGHRA and YSYEKL. The CDR3 sequence is CASSHPDTGGGTF. The CDR3 coding sequence is TGCGCCAGCAGCCACCCGGACACGGGGGGGGGTACCTTC.

The chain couples TRBV5-1 to TRBJ1-3, with D tentatively TRBD1 (5 bases). The V gene's germline CDR1 is SGHRS and CDR2 YFSETQ. The CDR3 has 16 amino acids. V gave up 0 bases and J gave up 4 bases, with 14 bases separating them. CDR3 nucleotides: TGCGCCAGCAGCTTGGACTCTCCAGGGAACGGAAACACCATATATTTT. Amino acid sequence: CASSLDSPGNGNTIYF.

The genes are TRBV7-2 and TRBJ2-7; 9 positions match TRBD2. CDR1 is SGHTA, CDR2 FQGNSA, per germline. The J segment lost 5 bases and the V segment lost 1 base, leaving 3 bases of the junction unmatched. This CDR3 region has 14 residues. The CDR3 protein is CASSLGLAVNEQYF. The CDR3 DNA sequence: TGTGCCAGCAGCTTAGGACTAGCGGTTAACGAGCAGTACTTC.

This clone was seen a handful of times. V is TRBV15 and J is TRBJ1-5, with D tentatively TRBD1 (6 bases). Trimming stripped 1 base from V and 4 bases from J, with 14 bases between. This CDR3 has 16 residues. In germline, CDR1 is LNHNV, CDR2 YYDKDF (reference sequence). DNA of the CDR3: TGTGCCACCAGCAGAGTCCCAGGGGACCGGAATCAGCCCCAGCATTTT. This sequence encodes CATSRVPGDRNQPQHF. Looking up the rest from reference TRBV15 and TRBJ1-5 gives the full variable domain: DAMVIQNPRYQVTQFGKPVTLSCSQTLNHNVMYWYQQKSSQAPKLLFHYYDKDFNNEADTPDNFQSRRPNTSFCFLDIRSPGLGDTAMYLCATSRVPGDRNQPQHFGDGTRLSIL.

This chain uses TRBV2 with TRBJ1-3; unclear D gene. This CDR3 comprises 14 residues. In germline, CDR1 is SNHLY, CDR2 FYNNEI. The V end was cut by 2 bases, the J end by 4 bases, with 9 bases between. CDR3 sequence: CASSEFGEGNTIYF. DNA for the CDR3: TGTGCCAGCAGTGAATTTGGAGAAGGAAACACCATATATTTT.

V and J are TRBV7-2 and TRBJ1-2, with 8 bases lining up with TRBD1. This CDR3 comprises 16 residues. The trim removed 4 bases at V and 1 base at J, leaving 8 bases unmatched. Per germline, CDR1 SGHTA and CDR2 FQGNSA. The CDR3 loop is CASSSRQGPRNYGYTF. The CDR3 DNA is TGTGCCAGCAGCTCGAGACAGGGGCCTCGTAACTATGGCTACACCTTC.

The CDR3 reads CASSGYFRTSGTGELFF. The DNA for the CDR3 is TGTGCCAGCAGCGGATATTTCCGGACTAGCGGCACCGGGGAGCTGTTTTTT. The chain links TRBV9 to TRBJ2-2; TRBD2 aligns across 10 bases. The CDR3 extends over 17 amino acids. Germline values: CDR1 SGDLS, CDR2 YYNGEE. J lost 4 bases, V lost 3 bases, and 9 bases had no gene match.

V gene TRBV4-1 combines with J gene TRBJ2-5, with 7 bases lining up with TRBD2. J was trimmed by 3 bases and V by 4 bases; bases with no gene match: 8. Per germline, CDR1 MGHRA and CDR2 YSYEKL. This CDR3 contains 15 residues. The CDR3 DNA sequence: TGCGCCAGCAGCCCAAAGCCTCGGGGGGAAGAGACCCAGTACTTC. Amino acid sequence: CASSPKPRGEETQYF.

V and J are TRBV5-4 and TRBJ1-1; no definite D call. The germline V and J ends were trimmed by 4 bases and 9 bases, with 16 bases remaining between them. Germline assignment: CDR1 SGHNT and CDR2 YYREEE (reference sequence). The CDR3 has 13 amino acids. Written as DNA, the CDR3 is TGTGCCAGCAGCCACCCCGAACAGTCGAAAGCTTTCTTT. It translates to CASSHPEQSKAFF. Looking up the rest from reference TRBV5-4 and TRBJ1-1 gives the full variable domain: ETGVTQSPTHLIKTRGQQVTLRCSSQSGHNTVSWYQQALGQGPQFIFQYYREEENGRGNFPPRFSGLQFPNYSSELNVNALELDDSALYLCASSHPEQSKAFFGQGTRLTVV.

The CDR3 DNA reads as TGTGCCAGCAGCTCACAGGTTTCTTTGACTGAAGCTTTCTTT. Translation gives CASSSQVSLTEAFF. The chain is built from TRBV7-2 and TRBJ1-1, with TRBD1 as a possible D gene (5 bases). Trimming took 4 bases from V and 5 from J, leaving 14 bases between them. The V gene's germline CDR1 is SGHTA and CDR2 FQGNSA. This CDR3 has 14 residues.

The J gene is TRBJ1-6, the V gene TRBV9, with 7 bases matching TRBD1. Germline trimming cut 4 bases from V and 11 bases from J; bases unmatched to any gene: 12. The V gene's germline CDR1 is SGDLS and CDR2 YYNGEE. The CDR3 covers 15 residues. The CDR3 DNA reads as TGTGCCAGCAGCACCGAGACAGGGTATTTTGCACCCCTCCACTTT. Its protein is CASSTETGYFAPLHF.

The rearrangement links TRBV5-1 to TRBJ1-6; 7 nucleotides line up with TRBD1. CDR3 size: 16 residues. V was clipped by 0 bases and J by 5 bases; unmatched bases: 5. CDR1 and CDR2 from the germline V gene are SGHRS and YFSETQ. The CDR3 DNA follows: TGCGCCAGCAGCTTGGTAGGGACAGAAGATAATTCACCCCTCCACTTT. Amino acids: CASSLVGTEDNSPLHF.

CDR3 in DNA: TGTGCCAGCCCCAAGCCCCGGTACGGTGGCTACACCTTC. Translation: CASPKPRYGGYTF. The chain uses TRBV3-1 (or the pseudogene TRBV3-2) and TRBJ1-2; D is undetermined. This CDR3 contains 13 residues. The germline V and J ends were trimmed by 8 bases and 7 bases, with 17 bases remaining between them. The V gene's germline CDR1 is LGHDT and CDR2 YNNKEL (reference sequence).

This clone is a singleton in its sample. V is TRBV2 and J is TRBJ2-1, with 13 bases lining up with TRBD2. Trimming took 8 bases from V and 2 from J; bases not matched to a gene: 3. Germline loops: CDR1 SNHLY, CDR2 FYNNEI. The CDR3 is made up of 15 amino acids. The CDR3 DNA reads TGTGCCAGCGGGACTAGCGGGGAACCCTACAATGAGCAGTTCTTC. As protein: CASGTSGEPYNEQFF.

As regards this clone: The sample has other DNA sequences that encode this CDR3 too. This sequence joins TRBV4-1 and TRBJ2-4; D is perhaps TRBD2 (5 bases). CDR1 and CDR2 (germline): MGHRA, YSYEKL. Between the trimmed V and J ends, which lost 0 bases and 0 bases, there was a span of 9 bases. The CDR3 has 16 amino acids. The CDR3 here is CASSQEGGLAKNIQYF. In nucleotides, the CDR3 is TGCGCCAGCAGCCAAGAAGGAGGACTAGCCAAAAACATTCAGTACTTC.

The rearrangement uses TRBV5-4 and TRBJ2-1; TRBD2 matches at 9 bases. The germline gives CDR1 SGHNT, CDR2 YYREEE (reference sequence). The CDR3 sequence is 17 residues long. The ends lost 0 bases at V and 8 bases at J; junction bases unmatched: 12. The chain's CDR3 is CASSLERGVMLGHEQFF. The CDR3 DNA sequence: TGTGCCAGCAGCTTGGAGCGGGGGGTCATGCTGGGCCATGAGCAGTTCTTC.

V is TRBV5-4 and J is TRBJ2-7; D is ambiguous. CDR3 length equals 12 residues. In germline, CDR1 is SGHNT, CDR2 YYREEE (reference sequence). V was pared by 0 bases and J by 2 bases, with 3 bases between. In DNA, the CDR3 is TGTGCCAGCAGCTTGGCAGCCTACGAGCAGTACTTC. Encoded protein: CASSLAAYEQYF.

This chain uses TRBV5-5 with TRBJ2-5; TRBD2 agrees at 8 bases. The germline CDR1 and CDR2 sequences are SGHKS and YYEKEE (reference sequence). There are 16 residues in the CDR3. Unmatched junction bases numbered 13, after V lost 5 bases and J lost 4 bases. The CDR3 reads CASRQMAGLELETQYF. CDR3 DNA: TGTGCCAGCAGGCAAATGGCGGGACTAGAGCTAGAGACCCAGTACTTC.

The chain uses TRBV7-8 and TRBJ2-7; a weak D match, TRBD2 (6 bases). The germline gives CDR1 SGHVS, CDR2 FQNEAQ. V lost 1 base to trimming and J lost 5 bases, with 12 bases between them. The CDR3 extends over 14 amino acids. The CDR3 region has the DNA TGTGCCAGCAGCTTAGAGGGTCGGGGGAACGAGCAGTACTTC. Translation gives CASSLEGRGNEQYF.

The chain couples TRBV10-3 to TRBJ1-2, with 8 nucleotides matching TRBD1. This CDR3 contains 13 residues. Per the germline V gene, CDR1 is ENHRY and CDR2 is SYGVKD. With V trimmed by 8 bases and J by 5 bases, 7 bases remained unmatched. This CDR3 is CAISGTGEYGYTF. In DNA form, the CDR3 reads TGTGCCATCTCCGGGACAGGCGAATATGGCTACACCTTC.

The genes are TRBV6-1 and TRBJ2-3, with a tentative D call TRBD2 (5 bases). Trimming took 2 bases from V and 0 from J, leaving 15 bases between them. CDR3 size: 17 residues. Germline CDR1 is MNHNS and CDR2 is SASEGT. The CDR3 here is CASSETPPGFSTDTQYF. The CDR3 DNA sequence: TGTGCCAGCAGTGAAACCCCCCCGGGGTTTAGCACAGATACGCAGTATTTT.

The V call is TRBV4-3, the J call TRBJ2-7; perhaps TRBD2 as D (6 bases). Trimming removed 0 bases at V and 0 bases at J, with 9 bases between. Germline lookup yields CDR1 LGHNA and CDR2 YSLEER. This CDR3 spans 15 amino acids. The CDR3 region has the DNA TGCGCCAGCAGCCAAGATGGAGGGAACTCCTACGAGCAGTACTTC. This encodes CASSQDGGNSYEQYF.

V is TRBV5-1 and J is TRBJ2-1; D unresolved. This CDR3 region has 12 residues. The germline V gene has CDR1 SGHRS and CDR2 YFSETQ. Trimming took 2 bases from V and 10 from J, leaving 10 bases between them. CDR3: CASSLSRYEQFF. CDR3 DNA: TGCGCCAGCAGCTTAAGTCGGTACGAGCAGTTCTTC.